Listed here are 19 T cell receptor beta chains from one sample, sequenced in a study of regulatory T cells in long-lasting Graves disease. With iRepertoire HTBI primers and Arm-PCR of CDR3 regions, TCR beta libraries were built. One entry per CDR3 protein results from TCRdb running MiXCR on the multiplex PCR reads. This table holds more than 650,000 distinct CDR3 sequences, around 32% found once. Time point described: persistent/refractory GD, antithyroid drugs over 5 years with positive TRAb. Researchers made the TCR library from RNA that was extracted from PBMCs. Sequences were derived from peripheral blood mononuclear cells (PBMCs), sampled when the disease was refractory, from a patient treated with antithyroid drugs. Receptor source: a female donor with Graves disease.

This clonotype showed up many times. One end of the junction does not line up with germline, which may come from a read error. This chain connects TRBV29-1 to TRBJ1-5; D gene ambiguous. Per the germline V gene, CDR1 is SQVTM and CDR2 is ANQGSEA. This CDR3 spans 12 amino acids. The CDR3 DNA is TGCAGCGTTCAAGAGGGCAATCAGCCCCAGCATTTT. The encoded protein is CSVQEGNQPQHF.

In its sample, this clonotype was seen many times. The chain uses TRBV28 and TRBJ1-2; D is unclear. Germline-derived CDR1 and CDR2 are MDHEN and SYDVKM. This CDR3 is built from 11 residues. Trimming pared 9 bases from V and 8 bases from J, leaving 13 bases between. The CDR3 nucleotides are TGTGCCAGTAGAAGTGACCTGGGCTACACCTTC. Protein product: CASRSDLGYTF.

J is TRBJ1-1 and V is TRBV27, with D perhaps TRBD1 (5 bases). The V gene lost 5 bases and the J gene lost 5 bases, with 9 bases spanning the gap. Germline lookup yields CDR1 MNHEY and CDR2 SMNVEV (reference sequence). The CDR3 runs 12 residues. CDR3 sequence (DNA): TGTGCCAGCAGTCGCCGGGGGACTGAAGCTTTCTTT. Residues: CASSRRGTEAFF.

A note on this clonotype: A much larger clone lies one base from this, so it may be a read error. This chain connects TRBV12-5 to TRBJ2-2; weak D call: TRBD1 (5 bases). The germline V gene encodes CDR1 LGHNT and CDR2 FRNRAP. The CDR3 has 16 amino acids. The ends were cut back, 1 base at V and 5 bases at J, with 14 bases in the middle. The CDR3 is CASGLAAGSVTGELFF. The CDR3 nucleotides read TGTGCTAGTGGTTTGGCGGCAGGGTCGGTAACCGGGGAGCTGTTTTTT.

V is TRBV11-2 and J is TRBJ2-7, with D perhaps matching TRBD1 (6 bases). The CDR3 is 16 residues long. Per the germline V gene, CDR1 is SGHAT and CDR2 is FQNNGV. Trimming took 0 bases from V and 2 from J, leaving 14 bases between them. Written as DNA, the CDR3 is TGTGCCAGCAGCTTAGAAACAGGGCTTTTCCCCTACGAGCAGTACTTC. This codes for CASSLETGLFPYEQYF.

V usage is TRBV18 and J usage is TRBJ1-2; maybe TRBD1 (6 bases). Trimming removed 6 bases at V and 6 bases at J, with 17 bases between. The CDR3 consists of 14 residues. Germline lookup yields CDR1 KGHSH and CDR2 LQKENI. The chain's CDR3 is CASSPSTGMDGYTF. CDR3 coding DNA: TGTGCCAGCTCTCCAAGCACAGGGATGGATGGCTACACCTTC.

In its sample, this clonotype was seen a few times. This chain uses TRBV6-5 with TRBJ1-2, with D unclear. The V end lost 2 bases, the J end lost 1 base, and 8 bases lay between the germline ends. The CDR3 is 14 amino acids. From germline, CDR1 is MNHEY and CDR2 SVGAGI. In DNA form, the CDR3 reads TGTGCCAGCAGTTACGGTAAGGGTAACTATGGCTACACCTTC. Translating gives CASSYGKGNYGYTF.

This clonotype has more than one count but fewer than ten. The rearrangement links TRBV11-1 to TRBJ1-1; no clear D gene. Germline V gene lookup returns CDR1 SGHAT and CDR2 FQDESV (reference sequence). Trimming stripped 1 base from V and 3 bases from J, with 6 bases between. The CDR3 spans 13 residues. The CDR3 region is CASSLEKYTEAFF. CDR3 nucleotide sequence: TGTGCCAGCAGCTTAGAGAAGTACACTGAAGCTTTCTTT.

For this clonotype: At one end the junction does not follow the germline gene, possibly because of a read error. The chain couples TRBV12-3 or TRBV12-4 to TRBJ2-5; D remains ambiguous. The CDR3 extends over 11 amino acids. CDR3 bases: TGTGCCAGCAGTTTACAGGAGACCCGGTACTTC. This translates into CASSLQETRYF.

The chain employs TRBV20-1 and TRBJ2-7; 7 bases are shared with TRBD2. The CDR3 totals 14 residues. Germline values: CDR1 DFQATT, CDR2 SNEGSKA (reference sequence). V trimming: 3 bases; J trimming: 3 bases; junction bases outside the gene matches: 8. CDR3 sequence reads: CSARGGKDYYEQYF. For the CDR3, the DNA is TGCAGTGCTAGGGGGGGGAAAGACTACTACGAGCAGTACTTC.

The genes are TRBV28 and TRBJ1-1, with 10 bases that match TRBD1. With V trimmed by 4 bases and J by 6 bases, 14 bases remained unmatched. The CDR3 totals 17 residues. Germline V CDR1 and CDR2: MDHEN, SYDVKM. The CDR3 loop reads CASSSPGQGGQFAEAFF. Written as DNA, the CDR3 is TGTGCCAGCAGTTCTCCCGGACAGGGGGGACAGTTCGCTGAAGCTTTCTTT.

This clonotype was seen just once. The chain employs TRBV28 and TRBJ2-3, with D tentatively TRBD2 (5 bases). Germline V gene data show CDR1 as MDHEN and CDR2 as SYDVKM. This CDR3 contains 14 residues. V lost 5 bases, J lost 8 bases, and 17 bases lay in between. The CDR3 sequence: CASSPGGLSSTQYF. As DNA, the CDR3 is TGTGCCAGCAGTCCTGGCGGGTTGTCTAGTACGCAGTATTTT.

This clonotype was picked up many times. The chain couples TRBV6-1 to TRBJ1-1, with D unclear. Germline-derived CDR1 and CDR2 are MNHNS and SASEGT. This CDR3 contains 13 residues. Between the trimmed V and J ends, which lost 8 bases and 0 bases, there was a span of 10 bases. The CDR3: CASWREMNTEAFF. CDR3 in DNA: TGTGCCAGCTGGCGGGAGATGAACACTGAAGCTTTCTTT.

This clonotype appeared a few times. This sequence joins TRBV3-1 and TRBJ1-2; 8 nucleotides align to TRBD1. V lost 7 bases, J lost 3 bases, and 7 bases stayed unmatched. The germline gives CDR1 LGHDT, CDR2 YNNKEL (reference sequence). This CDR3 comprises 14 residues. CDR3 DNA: TGTGCCAGCATGGGACCGGGACAGGACTATGGCTACACCTTC. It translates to CASMGPGQDYGYTF. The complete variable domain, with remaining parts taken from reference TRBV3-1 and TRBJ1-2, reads DTAVSQTPKYLVTQMGNDKSIKCEQNLGHDTMYWYKQDSKKFLKIMFSYNNKELIINETVPNRFSPKSPDKAHLNLHINSLELGDSAVYFCASMGPGQDYGYTFGSGTRLTVV.

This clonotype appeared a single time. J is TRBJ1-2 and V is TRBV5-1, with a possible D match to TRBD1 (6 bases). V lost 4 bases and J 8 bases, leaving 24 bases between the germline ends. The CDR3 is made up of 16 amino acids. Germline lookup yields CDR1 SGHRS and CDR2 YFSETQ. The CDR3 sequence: CASSTRTVYPEGGYTF. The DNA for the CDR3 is TGCGCCAGCAGCACCCGGACAGTATACCCGGAAGGGGGCTACACCTTC.

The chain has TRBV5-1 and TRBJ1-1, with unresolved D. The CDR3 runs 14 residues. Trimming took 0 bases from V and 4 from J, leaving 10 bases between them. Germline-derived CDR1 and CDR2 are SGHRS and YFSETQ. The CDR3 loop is CASSLETTVTEAFF. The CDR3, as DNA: TGCGCCAGCAGCTTGGAGACGACGGTCACTGAAGCTTTCTTT.

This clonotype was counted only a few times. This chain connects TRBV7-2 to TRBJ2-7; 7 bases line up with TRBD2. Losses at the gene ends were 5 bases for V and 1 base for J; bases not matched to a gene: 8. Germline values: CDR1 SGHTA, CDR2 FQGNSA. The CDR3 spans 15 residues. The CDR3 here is CASSPPGLPSYEQYF. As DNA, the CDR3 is TGTGCCAGCAGCCCACCGGGACTACCGTCCTACGAGCAGTACTTC.

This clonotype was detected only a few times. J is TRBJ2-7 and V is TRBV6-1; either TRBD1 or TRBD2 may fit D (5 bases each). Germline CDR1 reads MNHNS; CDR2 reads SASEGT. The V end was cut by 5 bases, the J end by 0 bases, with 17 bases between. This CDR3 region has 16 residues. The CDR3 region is CASSTIGTVGSYEQYF. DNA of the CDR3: TGTGCCAGCAGTACGATTGGGACGGTAGGCTCCTACGAGCAGTACTTC.

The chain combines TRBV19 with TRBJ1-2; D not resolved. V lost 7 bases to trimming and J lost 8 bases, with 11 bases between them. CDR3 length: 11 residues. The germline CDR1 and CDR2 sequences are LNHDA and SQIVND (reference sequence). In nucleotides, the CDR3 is TGTGCCAGTAACCAACAAGGCGGCTACACCTTC. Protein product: CASNQQGGYTF.